The entry below gives a single T cell receptor (beta chain) sequence along with its context. These data come from a study of long-term antiretroviral therapy in people with HIV. V gave up 5 bases and J gave up 1 base; unmatched junction bases: 3. The CDR3 contains 14 residues. The germline gives CDR1 MNHEY, CDR2 SMNVEV (reference sequence). The assay used was immunoSEQ (version v3.0), run at survey level. TCRdb's table, derived via immunoSEQ multiplex PCR, lists solely in-frame clones and lacks some. The sample lists 20,000 or so clones; roughly 80% were seen once. Sample: unsorted PBMCs, taken 0.5 years before starting antiretroviral therapy. The origin of this receptor is a man aged 18 to 35 with HIV. V and J are TRBV27 and TRBJ2-7; 9 bases match TRBD1. The CDR3 sequence is CASSVGQGSYEQYF. In nucleotides, the CDR3 is TGTGCCAGCAGTGTGGGACAGGGTTCCTACGAGCAGTACTTC.